One sample yielded the 32 T cell receptor beta chains listed below, sequenced in a study of T cell clones after liver transplantation. Here immunoSEQ multiplex PCR was the method, and the copy in TCRdb shows in-frame clones only, minus some. Here the sample spans around 78,000 clones, approximately 82% being singletons. The specimen comprised CD4+ T cells from blood, sampled at the 22-month timepoint. The receptor set was obtained from a human patient who received a liver transplant. Part of the T cell pool may stem from the graft donor.

The V gene is TRBV29-1, the J gene TRBJ2-2; a weak D match, TRBD1 (5 bases). The CDR3 covers 12 residues. Germline V CDR1 and CDR2: SQVTM, ANQGSEA. V lost 3 bases to trimming and J lost 6 bases, with 8 bases between them. The CDR3 region has the DNA TGCAGCGTTGACCAGGGTTCCGGGGAGCTGTTTTTT. Protein product: CSVDQGSGELFF.

CDR3 coding DNA: TGTGCCAGCAGCTTTACAGGGGCCAGCGAGCAGTACTTC. Protein sequence: CASSFTGASEQYF. The chain couples TRBV7-9 to TRBJ2-7, with 7 positions matching TRBD1. Germline CDR1 SEHNR, CDR2 FQNEAQ (reference sequence). The V segment lost 3 bases and the J segment 6 bases; nucleotides outside the gene matches: 5. CDR3 size: 13 residues.

This clone came up once. The rearrangement uses TRBV4-3 and TRBJ2-1; D tentatively reads TRBD1 or TRBD2 (5 bases each). Per germline, CDR1 LGHNA and CDR2 YSLEER. V dropped 4 bases and J dropped 4 bases, with 8 bases sitting between them. CDR3 length equals 13 residues. CDR3 sequence: CASSRGAYNEQFF. Written as DNA, the CDR3 is TGCGCCAGCAGCCGAGGGGCGTACAATGAGCAGTTCTTC.

The chain is built from TRBV2 and TRBJ1-2; no reliable D call. Looked up from germline, CDR1 is SNHLY and CDR2 is FYNNEI. The CDR3 consists of 13 residues. V lost 6 bases, J lost 2 bases, and 10 bases lay in between. The chain's CDR3 is CASSRTTNYGYTF. CDR3 DNA sequence: TGTGCCAGCAGCCGAACAACAAACTATGGCTACACCTTC.

V and J are TRBV28 and TRBJ2-3, with unresolved D. With 3 bases removed from V and 2 bases from J, the gap between germline ends came to 3 bases. Germline V lookup: CDR1 MDHEN, CDR2 SYDVKM. The length of the CDR3 is 12 residues. The CDR3 here is CASSLNTDTQYF. Written as DNA, the CDR3 is TGTGCCAGCAGTTTGAACACAGATACGCAGTATTTT.

The chain is built from TRBV7-2 and TRBJ2-1, with 7 bases fitting TRBD2. Looked up from germline, CDR1 is SGHTA and CDR2 is FQGNSA. CDR3 length: 18 amino acids. V was pared by 2 bases and J by 4 bases, with 14 bases of the junction left unmatched. Here the CDR3 DNA reads TGTGCCAGCAGCTTATTCGGCGGGAGACCTGCGGATTACAATGAGCAGTTCTTC. This translates into CASSLFGGRPADYNEQFF.

This rearrangement joins TRBV11-1 to TRBJ1-1; TRBD1 agrees at 11 bases. CDR1 and CDR2 from the germline V gene are SGHAT and FQDESV (reference sequence). J lost 11 bases, V lost 6 bases, and 11 bases had no gene match. The CDR3 sequence is 14 residues long. DNA for the CDR3: TGTGCCAGCAGTCCTCTTCGGGGACAGGGGGGCGCTTTCTTT. Translation: CASSPLRGQGGAFF.

The V and J genes are TRBV30 and TRBJ2-1; 11 nucleotides align to TRBD2. In germline, CDR1 is GTSNPN, CDR2 SVGIG (reference sequence). The junction had 1 base not matched to a gene; V was cut back by 0 bases and J by 3 bases. The CDR3 is 15 amino acids. CDR3 nucleotide sequence: TGTGCCTGGAGTGTGACTAGCGGGATCTACAATGAGCAGTTCTTC. Its protein is CAWSVTSGIYNEQFF. Based on the CDR3 plus reference TRBV30 and TRBJ2-1, the full variable domain is SQTIHQWPATLVQPVGSPLSLECTVEGTSNPNLYWYRQAAGRGLQLLFYSVGIGQISSEVPQNLSASRPQDRQFILSSKKLLLSDSGFYLCAWSVTSGIYNEQFFGPGTRLTVL.

In its sample, this clone was seen many times. Other nucleotide sequences from this sample produce the same CDR3. This chain uses TRBV7-2 with TRBJ1-5; no clear D gene. Between the trimmed V and J ends, which lost 6 bases and 2 bases, there was a span of 8 bases. This CDR3 comprises 13 residues. From germline, CDR1 is SGHTA and CDR2 FQGNSA. Here the CDR3 DNA reads TGTGCCAGCAGTCTACGGGGCAATCAGCCCCAGCATTTT. Translation: CASSLRGNQPQHF.

The chain recombines TRBV18 with TRBJ1-3; D uncertain. Germline CDR1 is KGHSH and CDR2 is LQKENI. CDR3 size: 13 residues. The germline V and J ends were trimmed by 2 bases and 7 bases, with 9 bases remaining between them. CDR3: CASSPDAANTIYF. The CDR3 DNA reads TGTGCCAGCTCACCAGACGCAGCGAACACCATATATTTT.

V gene TRBV7-3 combines with J gene TRBJ2-2; the D gene could be TRBD1 or TRBD2 (7 bases each). V was shortened by 5 bases and J by 5 bases, with 12 bases between the two germline ends. This CDR3 spans 14 amino acids. Germline-derived CDR1 and CDR2 are SGHTA and FQGTGA. CDR3 in DNA: TGTGCCAGCAGCCGACAGGGACTAACCGGGGAGCTGTTTTTT. This translates into CASSRQGLTGELFF.

The J gene is TRBJ2-2, the V gene TRBV7-9; D perhaps matches TRBD2 (6 bases). Germline V gives CDR1 SEHNR, CDR2 FQNEAQ (reference sequence). Trimming left V 5 bases short and J 2 bases short, with 24 bases between. This CDR3 contains 19 residues. The CDR3 region has the DNA TGTGCCAGCAGCCCTCCCTTTTGGAAGGGGAGGACCAACACCGGGGAGCTGTTTTTT. Its translation: CASSPPFWKGRTNTGELFF.

The chain uses TRBV6-1 and TRBJ1-4; D gene ambiguous. The length of the CDR3 is 14 residues. Germline V gene data show CDR1 as MNHNS and CDR2 as SASEGT. Trimming removed 3 bases from V and 0 bases from J, with 5 bases in between. CDR3 nucleotides: TGTGCCAGCAGTGACACAGCAACTAATGAAAAACTGTTTTTT. This gives the protein CASSDTATNEKLFF.

The count of this clone is one. In DNA, the CDR3 is TGTGCCATCAGTGTAGGAAGTGTTACTACCTACGAGCAGTACTTC. Its protein product is CAISVGSVTTYEQYF. The V and J genes are TRBV10-3 and TRBJ2-7; the D is unclear. V was cut by 4 bases and J by 2 bases, with 15 bases left in between. There are 15 residues in the CDR3. Germline CDR1 and CDR2: ENHRY and SYGVKD.

The genes are TRBV19 and TRBJ2-7; D is unclear. V was pared by 5 bases and J by 2 bases, with 10 bases between. CDR3 length: 13 amino acids. From germline, CDR1 is LNHDA and CDR2 SQIVND (reference sequence). The DNA of the CDR3 is TGTGCCAGTAGTCCGGCGGTCCCCTACGAGCAGTACTTC. It yields the protein CASSPAVPYEQYF.

V gene TRBV20-1 combines with J gene TRBJ2-5; D unclear. CDR1 and CDR2 from the germline V gene are DFQATT and SNEGSKA (reference sequence). The length of the CDR3 is 11 residues. Deletions cut 1 base from V and 5 bases from J, with 5 bases between. CDR3 DNA: TGCAGTGCTAGAGGAAGGGAGACCCAGTACTTC. Protein sequence: CSARGRETQYF.

This chain links TRBV2 with TRBJ1-2; D may be TRBD1 (6 bases). The CDR3 extends over 12 amino acids. Germline V CDR1 and CDR2: SNHLY, FYNNEI. V lost 5 bases to trimming and J lost 4 bases, with 8 bases between them. CDR3 protein: CASSQGGYGYTF. DNA for the CDR3: TGTGCCAGCAGTCAAGGGGGCTATGGCTACACCTTC.

The table lists this clone with a count of one. This rearrangement joins TRBV29-1 to TRBJ1-1; D unclear. The CDR3 loop spans 11 amino acids. Germline V gene sequence: CDR1 SQVTM, CDR2 ANQGSEA. V dropped 4 bases and J dropped 3 bases, with 6 bases sitting between them. CDR3 sequence: CSVGRDTEAFF. As DNA, the CDR3 is TGCAGCGTTGGAAGGGACACTGAAGCTTTCTTT.

The V gene is TRBV28, the J gene TRBJ2-5; the match to TRBD2 covers 14 bases. The CDR3 spans 16 residues. Per the germline V gene, CDR1 is MDHEN and CDR2 is SYDVKM. V dropped 9 bases and J dropped 3; count of bases not matched to a gene: 9. The CDR3 DNA follows: TGTGCCAGTGGGACTAGCGGGAGTTCTCTCAAAGAGACCCAGTACTTC. Translation gives CASGTSGSSLKETQYF.

The chain is built from TRBV5-1 and TRBJ2-6; D is unclear. Trimming took off 4 bases at V and 0 bases at J, with 8 bases between the two ends. The length of the CDR3 is 15 residues. From germline, CDR1 is SGHRS and CDR2 YFSETQ. CDR3: CASSPAFSGANVLTF. CDR3 coding DNA: TGCGCCAGCAGCCCGGCCTTCTCTGGGGCCAACGTCCTGACTTTC. The full variable domain, with the rest looked up from reference TRBV5-1 and TRBJ2-6, is KAGVTQTPRYLIKTRGQQVTLSCSPISGHRSVSWYQQTPGQGLQFLFEYFSETQRNKGNFPGRFSGRQFSNSRSEMNVSTLELGDSALYLCASSPAFSGANVLTFGAGSRLTVL.

The chain combines TRBV7-9 with TRBJ2-7; either TRBD1 or TRBD2 may supply D (5 bases each). Trimming took off 5 bases at V and 4 bases at J, with 15 bases between the two ends. CDR1 and CDR2 (germline): SEHNR, FQNEAQ (reference sequence). The CDR3 spans 14 residues. This chain's CDR3 is CASSMTGTDYEQYF. As DNA, the CDR3 is TGTGCCAGCAGCATGACCGGGACGGATTACGAGCAGTACTTC.

This clone occurred once. The chain combines TRBV19 with TRBJ1-5, with 9 positions matching TRBD1. CDR1 and CDR2 from the germline V gene are LNHDA and SQIVND (reference sequence). CDR3 length: 14 amino acids. After removal of 8 bases from V and 8 bases from J, the junction contained 10 bases not matched to a gene. DNA for the CDR3: TGTGCCAGTTTAGGACAGGGGATTACGGAGCCCCAGCATTTT. This translates into CASLGQGITEPQHF.

As DNA, the CDR3 is TGCGCCAGCAGCTCACGGACTAGCGGCCCCTCTAAAAGCTCCTACAATGAGCAGTTCTTC. It codes for CASSSRTSGPSKSSYNEQFF. V gene TRBV4-3 combines with J gene TRBJ2-1; 10 positions agree with TRBD2. Germline CDR1 and CDR2: LGHNA and YSLEER. The CDR3 covers 20 residues. Losses at the gene ends were 5 bases for V and 0 bases for J; bases not matched to a gene: 16.

The chain carries TRBV23-1 and TRBJ2-2; D is undetermined. TRBV23-1 falls under the ORF class, with uncertain function. V dropped 10 bases and J dropped 0 bases, with 9 bases sitting between them. CDR3 length: 13 residues. CDR3 protein: CAIATANTGELFF. The CDR3 DNA follows: TGCGCCATCGCGACCGCGAACACCGGGGAGCTGTTTTTT.

This chain joins TRBV6-1 and TRBJ1-5; D call uncertain. CDR3 length: 17 residues. V lost 4 bases to trimming and J lost 2 bases, with 18 bases between them. CDR1 is MNHNS and CDR2 is SASEGT in the germline V gene. CDR3: CASSAPARGLGNQPQHF. In DNA form, the CDR3 reads TGTGCCAGCAGTGCCCCAGCCCGGGGTTTGGGCAATCAGCCCCAGCATTTT.

V and J are TRBV4-3 and TRBJ1-2; D is perhaps TRBD1 (5 bases). Deletions cut 3 bases from V and 8 bases from J, with 13 bases between. The germline gives CDR1 LGHNA, CDR2 YSLEER. This CDR3 contains 13 residues. The CDR3 region has the DNA TGCGCCAGCAGCCATCCAGGGAGAGACGGCTACACCTTC. It yields the protein CASSHPGRDGYTF.

This chain connects TRBV7-7 to TRBJ2-2; D gene ambiguous. The CDR3 loop spans 13 amino acids. Trimming left V 11 bases short and J 4 bases short, with 14 bases between. The germline CDR1 and CDR2 sequences are SSHAT and FNYEAQ (reference sequence). The CDR3 region is CAGAQVATGELFF. DNA of the CDR3: TGTGCCGGCGCCCAAGTAGCCACCGGGGAGCTGTTTTTT.

This clone was recorded once. This rearrangement joins TRBV30 to TRBJ1-3; D is ambiguous. CDR1 is GTSNPN, CDR2 SVGIG, per germline (reference sequence). V lost 0 bases to trimming and J lost 0 bases, with 9 bases between them. The CDR3 is 15 residues long. As DNA, the CDR3 is TGTGCCTGGAGTGTAGTCATAGACTCTGGAAACACCATATATTTT. Its translation is CAWSVVIDSGNTIYF.

V and J are TRBV7-2 and TRBJ2-7; a weak D match, TRBD2 (5 bases). CDR1 and CDR2 (germline): SGHTA, FQGNSA. The CDR3 consists of 15 residues. V was trimmed by 1 base and J by 7 bases, leaving 17 bases between them. In nucleotides, the CDR3 is TGTGCCAGCAGCTTAGGGAACCCCTCTACGGGGGAGCAGTACTTC. Protein: CASSLGNPSTGEQYF.

The J gene is TRBJ2-2, the V gene TRBV4-2, with D possibly TRBD1 on 6 matching bases. V lost 2 bases and J lost 2, with 12 bases in between. The CDR3 sequence is 16 residues long. CDR1 is LGHNA and CDR2 is YNFKEQ in the germline V gene. The CDR3 region is CASSQSGTTNTGELFF. The DNA of the CDR3 is TGTGCCAGCAGCCAATCCGGGACAACTAACACCGGGGAGCTGTTTTTT.

This rearrangement joins TRBV19 to TRBJ1-5; no definite D call. The CDR3 is 12 residues long. V lost 6 bases and J lost 6, with 9 bases in between. Germline V gives CDR1 LNHDA, CDR2 SQIVND (reference sequence). DNA of the CDR3: TGTGCCAGTAGAGGGTTTTTTCAGCCCCAGCATTTT. Amino acids: CASRGFFQPQHF.

This chain uses TRBV27 with TRBJ2-1, with D uncertain. CDR3 size: 16 residues. Trimming took off 4 bases at V and 0 bases at J, with 13 bases between the two ends. The V gene's germline CDR1 is MNHEY and CDR2 SMNVEV (reference sequence). In DNA, the CDR3 is TGTGCCAGCAGTTCAGTTAGGAGCAGCTCCTACAATGAGCAGTTCTTC. Protein sequence: CASSSVRSSSYNEQFF.